The 27 T cell receptor beta chains below all came from one sample that was sequenced in a study of blood T cells in healthy people across ages. The second PCR ran roughly 6 to 11 cycles with a sample-barcoded 5' primer and J-beta primers. From the 5' RACE reads, TCRdb called clonotypes with MiXCR, one entry per CDR3 protein. In the table there are 780,000 or so distinct CDR3 sequences, about 25% of which are singletons. Another study also made use of these data, one on T cells of mothers and their children.

The sequenced sample consisted of blood. The receptors originated from a boy between 10 and 17 years old in good health.

The rearrangement joins TRBV12-3 or TRBV12-4 to TRBJ2-5, with D possibly matching TRBD1 (6 bases). CDR3 length: 14 amino acids. V was trimmed by 3 bases and J by 4 bases, leaving 12 bases between them. CDR3 nucleotide sequence: TGTGCCAGCAGTTTTCCGGGACAACTAGAGACCCAGTACTTC. Its protein is CASSFPGQLETQYF.

A few counts support this clonotype. V and J are TRBV7-2 and TRBJ1-4; D unclear. CDR3 length: 16 residues. V was trimmed by 1 base and J by 0 bases, leaving 9 bases between them. Germline values: CDR1 SGHTA, CDR2 FQGNSA. CDR3 DNA: TGTGCCAGCAGCTTAGTCAATGTAGCAACTAATGAAAAACTGTTTTTT. It codes for CASSLVNVATNEKLFF.

J is TRBJ2-5 and V is TRBV12-3 or TRBV12-4; tentative D call: TRBD2 (5 bases). V was pared by 8 bases and J by 1 base, with 11 bases between. The CDR3 length is 13 residues. The CDR3 is CASGTSFQETQYF. DNA for the CDR3: TGTGCCAGCGGAACTAGTTTCCAAGAGACCCAGTACTTC.

The genes are TRBV29-1 and TRBJ2-1, with D perhaps TRBD2 (6 bases). Germline V gene sequence: CDR1 SQVTM, CDR2 ANQGSEA. Trimming left V 8 bases short and J 1 base short, with 9 bases between. The CDR3 totals 12 residues. CDR3 sequence: CSCGASYNEQFF. The CDR3, as DNA: TGCAGCTGCGGGGCATCCTACAATGAGCAGTTCTTC.

This clonotype was counted only a few times. The chain couples TRBV9 to TRBJ2-5, with TRBD1 identical over 10 bases. V lost 3 bases to trimming and J lost 11 bases; unmatched junction nucleotides: 7. The CDR3 totals 13 residues. Per the germline V gene, CDR1 is SGDLS and CDR2 is YYNGEE. CDR3 residues: CASSAGTGDQQYF. The CDR3 DNA reads as TGTGCCAGCAGCGCCGGGACAGGGGACCAGCAGTACTTC.

This clonotype turned up a few times. The chain employs TRBV20-1 and TRBJ2-5; no reliable D call. Germline V gene sequence: CDR1 DFQATT, CDR2 SNEGSKA (reference sequence). The ends were cut back, 0 bases at V and 5 bases at J, with 16 bases in the middle. The CDR3 consists of 15 residues. This CDR3 is CSAREWSKGGETQYF. Written as DNA, the CDR3 is TGCAGTGCTAGAGAATGGAGTAAAGGCGGTGAGACCCAGTACTTC.

Concerning this clonotype: Compared with germline, one end of the junction differs, possibly owing to a read error. This rearrangement joins TRBV15 to TRBJ2-1, with 8 bases fitting TRBD2. The germline V gene has CDR1 LNHNV and CDR2 YYDKDF (reference sequence). The CDR3 has 12 amino acids. CDR3 sequence: CATSSPREGQVF. The CDR3 DNA follows: TGTGCCACCAGCAGTCCCCGGGAGGGCCAGGTCTTC.

The V gene is TRBV12-3 or TRBV12-4, the J gene TRBJ1-1, with D perhaps matching TRBD1 (5 bases). The CDR3 covers 15 residues. The ends were cut back, 2 bases at V and 1 base at J, with 11 bases in the middle. In nucleotides, the CDR3 is TGTGCCAGCAGTTTATGGGGCGGAGGGAACACTGAAGCTTTCTTT. Amino acids: CASSLWGGGNTEAFF.

The CDR3 coding sequence is TGTGCCAGTAGTAAATCCGGGACACACCAAGAGACCCAGTACTTC. Amino acid sequence: CASSKSGTHQETQYF. This chain connects TRBV19 to TRBJ2-7, with TRBD1 as a possible D gene (6 bases). The last part of the DNA fits TRBJ2-5 better; the J call may be wrong. This CDR3 has 15 amino acids. Per germline, CDR1 LNHDA and CDR2 SQIVND (reference sequence).

This clonotype was seen ten or more times. The rearrangement links TRBV15 to TRBJ1-2; D unresolved. The CDR3 extends over 14 amino acids. Germline V lookup: CDR1 LNHNV, CDR2 YYDKDF (reference sequence). Trimming pared 5 bases from V and 2 bases from J, leaving 12 bases between. In DNA form, the CDR3 reads TGTGCCACCAGCCCCCGTGCCAGCAACTATGGCTACACCTTC. Translated: CATSPRASNYGYTF.

This chain joins TRBV27 and TRBJ2-4, with D unclear. V lost 3 bases and J lost 6, with 15 bases in between. The germline V gene encodes CDR1 MNHEY and CDR2 SMNVEV (reference sequence). The CDR3 covers 15 residues. CDR3 nucleotides: TGTGCCAGCAGTTTTCAAGCACAGCCTCCAAACATTCAGTACTTC. Amino acid sequence: CASSFQAQPPNIQYF.

This clonotype was seen a few times. The gene calls are TRBV7-2 and TRBJ2-2; D gene unclear. Trimming pared 2 bases from V and 2 bases from J, leaving 9 bases between. This CDR3 comprises 15 residues. CDR1 is SGHTA, CDR2 FQGNSA, per germline. The CDR3 protein is CASSLTNPNTGELFF. The CDR3 coding sequence is TGTGCCAGCAGCTTAACCAACCCCAACACCGGGGAGCTGTTTTTT.

This clonotype has more than one count but fewer than ten. The chain combines TRBV28 with TRBJ2-7, with 7 bases matching TRBD1. Losses at the gene ends were 7 bases for V and 3 bases for J; bases not matched to a gene: 6. The CDR3 length is 13 residues. CDR1 MDHEN and CDR2 SYDVKM come from the germline V gene. This CDR3 reads CASKGQLIYEQYF. The DNA of the CDR3 is TGTGCCAGCAAGGGACAGCTTATCTACGAGCAGTACTTC.

This rearrangement joins TRBV20-1 to TRBJ1-4; no clear D. V was trimmed by 3 bases and J by 8 bases, leaving 19 bases between them. This CDR3 has 15 amino acids. Germline CDR1 DFQATT, CDR2 SNEGSKA (reference sequence). CDR3 DNA sequence: TGCAGTGCTAGTGATTTTGTCGGCCCGAGGGAAAAACTGTTTTTT. Translated, it gives CSASDFVGPREKLFF.

The chain joins TRBV25-1 to TRBJ1-2; 11 nucleotides align to TRBD1. V shed 4 bases and J 8 bases; nucleotides not matched to a gene: 6. The CDR3 loop spans 14 amino acids. Germline V CDR1 and CDR2: MGHDK, SYGVNS. CDR3 DNA: TGTGCCAGCAGTGGAGAGGACAGGGGGCTGGGCTACACCTTC. Protein sequence: CASSGEDRGLGYTF.

The chain joins TRBV18 to TRBJ2-7, with 7 bases matching TRBD1. The ends lost 3 bases at V and 3 bases at J; junction bases unmatched: 5. Germline CDR1 and CDR2: KGHSH and LQKENI. The CDR3 spans 14 residues. The CDR3 region is CASSPRDSFYEQYF. DNA of the CDR3: TGTGCCAGCTCACCCAGGGACAGTTTCTACGAGCAGTACTTC.

This clonotype was seen a handful of times. This chain joins TRBV20-1 and TRBJ2-7; D unresolved. The DNA end is more similar to TRBJ2-1, so the J call may be wrong. This CDR3 comprises 14 residues. The germline V gene encodes CDR1 DFQATT and CDR2 SNEGSKA (reference sequence). The CDR3 DNA follows: TGCAGTGCTAGGACTTTCCAGGACTACAATGAGCAGTTCTTC. This codes for CSARTFQDYNEQFF.

The rearrangement uses TRBV20-1 and TRBJ2-1; tentatively, D is TRBD2 (6 bases). The CDR3 length is 14 residues. CDR1 is DFQATT, CDR2 SNEGSKA, per germline (reference sequence). Trimming left V 2 bases short and J 2 bases short, with 10 bases between. The CDR3 region has the DNA TGCAGTGCTAGAAAACTAGCCACCTACAATGAGCAGTTCTTC. It encodes CSARKLATYNEQFF.

A note on this clonotype: It may be a read error: a sequence one base away is much more abundant. CDR3 sequence reads: CSTPEGGGPSYEQYF. CDR3 nucleotide sequence: TGCAGTACCCCTGAGGGCGGGGGGCCCTCCTACGAGCAGTACTTC. The chain uses TRBV20-1 and TRBJ2-7, with 8 bases lining up with TRBD2. The CDR3 totals 15 residues. The J segment lost 0 bases and the V segment lost 8 bases, leaving 12 bases of the junction unmatched. In germline, CDR1 is DFQATT, CDR2 SNEGSKA (reference sequence).

This clonotype occurred a few times. The V gene is TRBV7-2, the J gene TRBJ1-6; D possibly corresponds to TRBD1 (5 bases). Per germline, CDR1 SGHTA and CDR2 FQGNSA. Trimming took 1 base from V and 7 from J, leaving 11 bases between them. CDR3 length: 15 residues. The CDR3 protein is CASSLDQGPNSPLHF. The DNA of the CDR3 is TGTGCCAGCAGCTTAGATCAGGGTCCGAATTCACCCCTCCACTTT. Full variable domain (remainder filled in from reference TRBV7-2 and TRBJ1-6): GAGVSQSPSNKVTEKGKDVELRCDPISGHTALYWYRQSLGQGLEFLIYFQGNSAPDKSGLPSDRFSAERTGGSVSTLTIQRTQQEDSAVYLCASSLDQGPNSPLHFGNGTRLTVT.

Only a few counts were recorded for this clonotype. The chain links TRBV7-2 to TRBJ2-5, with unresolved D. Per germline, CDR1 SGHTA and CDR2 FQGNSA. The length of the CDR3 is 14 residues. V dropped 1 base and J dropped 2 bases, with 8 bases sitting between them. The CDR3 DNA is TGTGCCAGCAGCTTAGGTTTCGGTCAAGAGACCCAGTACTTC. Translating gives CASSLGFGQETQYF. Supplemented by reference TRBV7-2 and TRBJ2-5, the full variable domain reads GAGVSQSPSNKVTEKGKDVELRCDPISGHTALYWYRQSLGQGLEFLIYFQGNSAPDKSGLPSDRFSAERTGGSVSTLTIQRTQQEDSAVYLCASSLGFGQETQYFGPGTRLLVL.

This clonotype has just a few counts. The gene calls are TRBV12-3 or TRBV12-4 and TRBJ2-5, with D perhaps matching TRBD2 (5 bases). Trimming left V 6 bases short and J 5 bases short, with 16 bases between. CDR3 length equals 14 residues. The CDR3 DNA is TGTGCCAGCAGACCGGGGTTAAAAGCGGAGACCCAGTACTTC. Translating gives CASRPGLKAETQYF.

The rearrangement joins TRBV6-2 or TRBV6-3 to TRBJ2-1; 7 bases match TRBD2. The CDR3 sequence is 14 residues long. CDR1 and CDR2 from the germline V gene are MNHEY and SVGEGT. V dropped 1 base and J dropped 9; count of bases not matched to a gene: 6. The CDR3 bases are TGTGCCAGCAGTTACTGGCGGGAGCAGGGTGAGCAGTTCTTC. Encoded protein: CASSYWREQGEQFF.

The gene calls are TRBV20-1 and TRBJ1-2; no definite D call. The germline CDR1 and CDR2 sequences are DFQATT and SNEGSKA (reference sequence). There are 12 residues in the CDR3. Trimming removed 6 bases from V and 8 bases from J, with 16 bases in between. CDR3 amino acids: CSARSRLGGYTF. The CDR3, as DNA: TGCAGTGCAAGGAGCAGGCTGGGAGGCTACACCTTC.

Notes on this clonotype: A read error may account for a junction end that differs from germline. This chain links TRBV12-3 or TRBV12-4 with TRBJ2-5, with D uncertain. The assigned J gene may be wrong: the sequence end matches TRBJ2-1 better. CDR3 length equals 15 residues. CDR3 nucleotide sequence: TGTGCCTGCAGTTTGGAAAGGCTAGTGGACAATGAGCAGTTCTTC. This codes for CACSLERLVDNEQFF.

The rearrangement links TRBV12-3 or TRBV12-4 to TRBJ2-1, with 9 bases that match TRBD1. This CDR3 region has 16 residues. The V and J ends lost 6 bases and 9 bases, in that order; junction bases with no gene match: 15. The DNA for the CDR3 is TGTGCCAGCAGGGGGCCGGGACAGGGATCGGTTGGTGAGCAGTTCTTC. Residues: CASRGPGQGSVGEQFF.

This clonotype was detected many times. J is TRBJ2-6 and V is TRBV7-9, with D perhaps assigned TRBD1 or TRBD2 (5 bases each). V was trimmed by 5 bases and J by 0 bases, leaving 14 bases between them. Germline-derived CDR1 and CDR2 are SEHNR and FQNEAQ (reference sequence). CDR3 length equals 17 residues. CDR3 in DNA: TGTGCCAGCAGCCGCCGGGACCGCCTCTCTGGGGCCAACGTCCTGACTTTC. Residues: CASSRRDRLSGANVLTF.